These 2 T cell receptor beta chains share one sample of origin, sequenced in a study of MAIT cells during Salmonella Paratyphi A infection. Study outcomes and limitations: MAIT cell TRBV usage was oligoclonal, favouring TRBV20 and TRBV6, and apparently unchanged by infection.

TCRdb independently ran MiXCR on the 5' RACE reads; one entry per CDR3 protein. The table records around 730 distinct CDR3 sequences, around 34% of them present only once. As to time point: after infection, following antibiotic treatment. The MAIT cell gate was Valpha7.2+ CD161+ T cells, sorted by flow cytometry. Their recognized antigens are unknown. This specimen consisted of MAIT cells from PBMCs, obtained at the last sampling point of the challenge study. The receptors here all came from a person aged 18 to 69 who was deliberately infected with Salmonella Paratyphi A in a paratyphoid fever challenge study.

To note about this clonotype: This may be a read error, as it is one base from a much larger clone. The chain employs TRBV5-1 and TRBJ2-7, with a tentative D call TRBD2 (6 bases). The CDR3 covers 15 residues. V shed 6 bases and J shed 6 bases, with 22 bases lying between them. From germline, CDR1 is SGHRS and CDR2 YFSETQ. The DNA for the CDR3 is TGCGCCAGCACGCCGGGTGGGGGGTGCAGCGGCGAGCAGTACTTC. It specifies CASTPGGGCSGEQYF.

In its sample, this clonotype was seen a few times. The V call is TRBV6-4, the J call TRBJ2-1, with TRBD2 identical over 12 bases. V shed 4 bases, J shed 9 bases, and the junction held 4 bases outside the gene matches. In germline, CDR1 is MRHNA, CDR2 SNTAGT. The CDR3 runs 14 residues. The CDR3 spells CASSASGGGGEQFF. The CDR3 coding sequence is TGTGCCAGCAGTGCTAGCGGGGGGGGCGGTGAGCAGTTCTTC.